This T cell receptor beta chain derives from a study of cytomegalovirus exposure and HLA in healthy donors. It was with 60 Vbeta and 13 Jbeta primers that the PCR ran. The table came from immunoSEQ multiplex PCR; TCRdb's copy has only in-frame clones and leaves some out. This sample's clone table lists 90,000 to 150,000 clones. The V gene lost 6 bases and the J gene lost 4 bases, with 10 bases spanning the gap. This CDR3 contains 13 residues. The germline CDR1 and CDR2 sequences are LNHNV and YYDKDF (reference sequence). All the people who gave samples were healthy bone marrow donors. Notes on this clone: What it binds is unknown.

General observations from the study: With later analysis, a missense DCLRE1C variant became linked to TCR beta V- and J-gene trimming. Analyzed later, most CMV-associated TCR beta chains appeared HLA-restricted.

The gene calls are TRBV15 and TRBJ1-3; TRBD1 might be the D (5 bases). This TCR was recovered from a man aged 18 to 29 in good health and CMV-seronegative. Sequences were obtained from PBMCs. The CDR3 DNA sequence: TGTGCCACCAGGGAGGGGTACGGAAACACCATATATTTT. Amino acids: CATREGYGNTIYF.